The rows below give T cell receptor beta chains drawn from one sample of a study of Ad26.COV2.S vaccination and SARS-CoV-2 variants. Measured with immunoSEQ multiplex PCR; TCRdb has only the in-frame clones, and not every one. The sample includes 450,000 to 550,000 clones, roughly nine tenths seen only once; the top ten take 1.7%. This specimen consisted of peripheral blood, obtained in a trial of Ad26.COV2.S vaccine versus placebo. The receptors were sampled from a person between 18 and 65 years old who received the Ad26.COV2.S COVID-19 vaccine or a placebo. Both conserved end residues are part of each CDR3. The order of the fields is V gene, clone size, D gene, J gene, CDR3 DNA, CDR3 protein. D genes are given only for firm matches. Size is stated for part of the rows, as once, few or many counts, or as a class when the clone is expanded.

v_gene: TRBV4-3; abundance: once; d_gene: -; j_gene: TRBJ1-2; CDR3nt: TGCGCCAGCAGCCAAAGGTCCAGTGGGCTTAACTATGGCTACACCTTC; CDR3aa: CASSQRSSGLNYGYTF
v_gene: TRBV19; abundance: -; d_gene: -; j_gene: TRBJ1-4; CDR3nt: TGTGCCAGTAGTGCGGGTGTTACTAATGAAAAACTGTTTTTT; CDR3aa: CASSAGVTNEKLFF
v_gene: TRBV18; abundance: -; d_gene: -; j_gene: TRBJ1-5; CDR3nt: TGTGCCAGCTCACCTTCATATACTAGCAATCAGCCCCAGCATTTT; CDR3aa: CASSPSYTSNQPQHF
v_gene: TRBV7-9; abundance: -; d_gene: TRBD1; j_gene: TRBJ1-3; CDR3nt: TGTGCCAGCAGCTCACAGGGGGCGCGGGTTCGAAACACCATATATTTT; CDR3aa: CASSSQGARVRNTIYF
v_gene: TRBV5-1; abundance: -; d_gene: -; j_gene: TRBJ2-5; CDR3nt: TGCGCCAGCAGCCTACAGGCTAGCGAGCAAGAGACCCAGTACTTC; CDR3aa: CASSLQASEQETQYF
v_gene: TRBV7-9; abundance: -; d_gene: -; j_gene: TRBJ1-4; CDR3nt: TGTGCCAGCAGCTTAGTCGTTTCCCAGGGACGGGAAAAACTGTTTTTT; CDR3aa: CASSLVVSQGREKLFF
v_gene: TRBV5-1; abundance: -; d_gene: TRBD1; j_gene: TRBJ1-4; CDR3nt: TGCGCCAGCAGCGGGGGACAGCCAAATGAAAAACTGTTTTTT; CDR3aa: CASSGGQPNEKLFF
v_gene: TRBV11-2; abundance: -; d_gene: -; j_gene: TRBJ1-6; CDR3nt: TGTGCCAGCAGCCTAGTAAGAGGGAATTCACCCCTCCACTTT; CDR3aa: CASSLVRGNSPLHF
v_gene: TRBV14; abundance: -; d_gene: -; j_gene: TRBJ1-2; CDR3nt: TGTGCCAGCAGCCAATCAACCCGGGGCTACACCTTC; CDR3aa: CASSQSTRGYTF
v_gene: TRBV11-1; abundance: -; d_gene: -; j_gene: TRBJ2-1; CDR3nt: TGTGCCAGCAGCTTAAGCCTGGGACAAGAGTTCTTC; CDR3aa: CASSLSLGQEFF
v_gene: TRBV7-8; abundance: -; d_gene: -; j_gene: TRBJ1-5; CDR3nt: TGTGCCAGCAGCTTAGGGGATCAGCCCCAGCATTTT; CDR3aa: CASSLGDQPQHF
v_gene: TRBV6-6; abundance: -; d_gene: TRBD1; j_gene: TRBJ2-4; CDR3nt: TGTGCCAGCAGTCCCTGGGACAGGGGGCGATCGGACATTCAGTACTTC; CDR3aa: CASSPWDRGRSDIQYF
v_gene: TRBV11-2; abundance: -; d_gene: TRBD1; j_gene: TRBJ1-2; CDR3nt: TGTGCCAGCAGCCTTAAGCCAGGGGGCATTGGCTACACCTTC; CDR3aa: CASSLKPGGIGYTF
v_gene: TRBV6-5; abundance: -; d_gene: -; j_gene: TRBJ2-3; CDR3nt: TGTGCCAGCAGTCCCAGGGCCCTTAACACAGATACGCAGTATTTT; CDR3aa: CASSPRALNTDTQYF
v_gene: TRBV4-3; abundance: -; d_gene: TRBD1; j_gene: TRBJ1-5; CDR3nt: TGCGCCAGCAGCCAAGATTCAGGGGGCCATCAGCCCCAGCATTTT; CDR3aa: CASSQDSGGHQPQHF
v_gene: TRBV28; abundance: -; d_gene: TRBD2; j_gene: TRBJ2-1; CDR3nt: TGTGCCACTGTTAGCGGGAAGTTCAATGAGCAGTTCTTC; CDR3aa: CATVSGKFNEQFF
v_gene: TRBV3-1/TRBV3-2; abundance: -; d_gene: -; j_gene: TRBJ1-2; CDR3nt: TGTGCCAGCAGCCAAACCGATTCTTATGGCTACACCTTC; CDR3aa: CASSQTDSYGYTF
v_gene: TRBV18; abundance: once; d_gene: TRBD1; j_gene: TRBJ2-7; CDR3nt: TGTGCCAGCTCACCCGATAGTGGACAGGGGATCGTCTGGTCCTACGAGCAGTACTTC; CDR3aa: CASSPDSGQGIVWSYEQYF